These T cell receptor beta chains were read from a single sample in a study of shared clonotypes between healthy human individuals. Using immunoSEQ multiplex PCR, the repertoire was profiled, and TCRdb retains in-frame clones only, with some absent. This sample has 2 million to 3 million clones, with roughly 93% found just once. Sequences were obtained from naive CD4+ T cells from PBMCs. The receptors were gathered from a man in his late teens or twenties in good health. Some clones in this sample may be carry-over from other donors' samples. CDR3s include the opening cysteine and the closing phenylalanine or tryptophan. Each record gives: J gene, CDR3 length, D gene, V gene, CDR3 DNA, CDR3 protein. A D gene is named only where the DNA matches it firmly.

j_gene: TRBJ2-1; len: 16; d_gene: TRBD1; v_gene: TRBV4-1; CDR3nt: TGCGCCAGCAGCCAGGGCGGACAGGGCCGTTCCAATGAGCAGTTCTTC; CDR3aa: CASSQGGQGRSNEQFF
j_gene: TRBJ1-1; len: 15; d_gene: NA; v_gene: TRBV14; CDR3nt: TGTGCCAGCAGCCAAAGAGGGGGTATGGACACTGAAGCTTTCTTT; CDR3aa: CASSQRGGMDTEAFF
j_gene: TRBJ2-5; len: 15; d_gene: TRBD1; v_gene: TRBV5-1; CDR3nt: TGCGCCAGCAGCTTGGCAGGGGGCTCCCCAGAGACCCAGTACTTC; CDR3aa: CASSLAGGSPETQYF
j_gene: TRBJ1-5; len: 16; d_gene: NA; v_gene: TRBV4-2; CDR3nt: TGTGCCAGCAGCCTCTCTGGGGAGGGAACAAATCAGCCCCAGCATTTT; CDR3aa: CASSLSGEGTNQPQHF
j_gene: TRBJ1-6; len: 15; d_gene: NA; v_gene: TRBV10-3; CDR3nt: TGTGCCATCAGTGAAGAGGGGAGGAATAATTCACCCCTCCACTTT; CDR3aa: CAISEEGRNNSPLHF
j_gene: TRBJ2-7; len: 12; d_gene: NA; v_gene: TRBV5-4; CDR3nt: TGTGCCAGCAGCCCAGATGGGTTCGAGCAGTACTTC; CDR3aa: CASSPDGFEQYF
j_gene: TRBJ2-2; len: 13; d_gene: NA; v_gene: TRBV6-5; CDR3nt: TGTGCCAGCAGTTACTCCGGCACCGGGGAGCTGTTTTTT; CDR3aa: CASSYSGTGELFF
j_gene: TRBJ2-6; len: 14; d_gene: TRBD1; v_gene: TRBV6-1; CDR3nt: TGTGCCAGCCGGGACAGGGAGGGGGCCAACGTCCTGACTTTC; CDR3aa: CASRDREGANVLTF
j_gene: TRBJ2-3; len: 14; d_gene: NA; v_gene: TRBV28; CDR3nt: TGTGCCAGCAGTTCCGGGTCGCCCACAGATACGCAGTATTTT; CDR3aa: CASSSGSPTDTQYF
j_gene: TRBJ1-4; len: 16; d_gene: TRBD1; v_gene: TRBV9; CDR3nt: TGTGCCAGCAGCGTATTGGCAGGGGGCGTTGGGGAAAAACTGTTTTTT; CDR3aa: CASSVLAGGVGEKLFF
j_gene: TRBJ1-3; len: 15; d_gene: NA; v_gene: TRBV7-2; CDR3nt: TGTGCCAGCAGTCCGGACAGCTTCTCTGGAAACACCATATATTTT; CDR3aa: CASSPDSFSGNTIYF
j_gene: TRBJ2-1; len: 16; d_gene: TRBD2; v_gene: TRBV27; CDR3nt: TGTGCCAGCAGTTTAATATGGACTAGCGGGATCAATGAGCAGTTCTTC; CDR3aa: CASSLIWTSGINEQFF
j_gene: TRBJ1-5; len: 14; d_gene: NA; v_gene: TRBV5-6; CDR3nt: TGTGCCAGCAGCTTGTCGAAGGGAGGAGGGCCCCAGCATTTT; CDR3aa: CASSLSKGGGPQHF
j_gene: TRBJ1-1; len: 16; d_gene: TRBD1; v_gene: TRBV6-1; CDR3nt: TGTGCCAGCAGTGATGCGGTAACAGGGGAGAACACTGAAGCTTTCTTT; CDR3aa: CASSDAVTGENTEAFF